Each of the 29 T cell receptor beta chains below was sequenced from the same sample in a study of shared clonotypes between healthy human individuals. Sequenced by immunoSEQ multiplex PCR; TCRdb stores in-frame clones only, minus some. The repertoire includes about 680,000 clones, 73% of them detected once, and around 2% sits in the top ten. Input material: memory CD4+ T cells sorted from blood. The subset denotes: CD45RA-negative fraction. The receptors originated from a woman aged 30 to 39 in good health.

The chain has TRBV10-1 and TRBJ1-5; D is unclear. The CDR3 covers 14 residues. V shed 2 bases and J shed 6 bases, with 11 bases lying between them. Per germline, CDR1 WNHNN and CDR2 SYGVQD (reference sequence). In nucleotides, the CDR3 is TGCGCCAGCAGTGAGGGGAACATGGGTCAGCCCCAGCATTTT. It yields the protein CASSEGNMGQPQHF.

This clone was counted only a few times. The chain uses TRBV19 and TRBJ2-7, with 11 bases aligning to TRBD2. The V gene end was trimmed by 5 bases and the J gene end by 4 bases; junction bases not matched to a gene: 10. Looked up from germline, CDR1 is LNHDA and CDR2 is SQIVND (reference sequence). This CDR3 has 16 amino acids. CDR3 sequence reads: CASSFQLAGGPYEQYF. CDR3 sequence (DNA): TGTGCCAGTAGTTTTCAATTAGCGGGAGGGCCATACGAGCAGTACTTC.

The table lists this clone with a few counts. This chain joins TRBV19 and TRBJ1-1; D perhaps matches TRBD1 (5 bases). The CDR3 sequence is 16 residues long. Germline CDR1 and CDR2: LNHDA and SQIVND (reference sequence). The V and J ends lost 4 bases and 0 bases respectively, with 15 bases between them. The CDR3 sequence: CASSRGVSGMNTEAFF. In nucleotides, the CDR3 is TGTGCCAGTAGTAGGGGGGTTAGCGGGATGAACACTGAAGCTTTCTTT.

The chain employs TRBV19 and TRBJ2-4, with D unresolved. CDR3 size: 16 residues. The germline V gene has CDR1 LNHDA and CDR2 SQIVND (reference sequence). V was clipped by 6 bases and J by 0 bases, with 15 bases between them. CDR3 nucleotides: TGTGCCAGTAGCCCATTGAGTAACGTAGCCAAAAACATTCAGTACTTC. Translated, it gives CASSPLSNVAKNIQYF.

The CDR3 DNA reads TGTGCCAGCAAGACAGGGTCGGTTAGCAATCAGCCCCAGCATTTT. The encoded protein is CASKTGSVSNQPQHF. The chain recombines TRBV27 with TRBJ1-5; TRBD1 matches 7 bases. The CDR3 has 15 residues. With 7 bases clipped from V and 0 bases from J, the junction kept 6 bases outside the gene matches. CDR1 and CDR2 from the germline V gene are MNHEY and SMNVEV (reference sequence).

This rearrangement joins TRBV5-4 to TRBJ2-7; 7 bases are a match to TRBD2. J lost 3 bases, V lost 4 bases, and 7 bases had no gene match. The germline CDR1 and CDR2 sequences are SGHNT and YYREEE (reference sequence). This CDR3 has 14 residues. CDR3 protein: CASSRDLAVYEQYF. The DNA for the CDR3 is TGTGCCAGCAGCCGAGACCTAGCGGTCTACGAGCAGTACTTC.

This clone has a handful of counts. No DNA is shown, since the ends of the CDR3 on it are uncertain; the CDR3 is the one TCRdb lists. V and J are TRBV19 and TRBJ1-5; the table's D call, TRBD1, has no DNA check behind it. Germline lookup yields CDR1 LNHDA and CDR2 SQIVND (reference sequence). With termini counted, the CDR3 has 15 amino acids. Here the CDR3 reads CASSSGQGSNQPQHF.

V gene TRBV7-8 combines with J gene TRBJ1-2, with a weak D call TRBD1 (5 bases). The length of the CDR3 is 13 residues. CDR1 is SGHVS, CDR2 FQNEAQ, per germline. The V end lost 2 bases, the J end lost 4 bases, and 8 bases lay between the germline ends. The CDR3 here is CASSLRGAYGYTF. CDR3 nucleotides: TGTGCCAGCAGCTTAAGGGGCGCCTATGGCTACACCTTC.

This sequence joins TRBV5-1 and TRBJ2-7, with D uncertain. Trimming left V 0 bases short and J 3 bases short, with 7 bases between. This CDR3 region has 13 residues. Germline loops: CDR1 SGHRS, CDR2 YFSETQ. DNA of the CDR3: TGCGCCAGCAGCTTGGCCAGCATCTACGAGCAGTACTTC. Its protein is CASSLASIYEQYF.

The J gene is TRBJ2-7, the V gene TRBV10-1; 8 bases match TRBD1. The CDR3 runs 15 residues. Per the germline V gene, CDR1 is WNHNN and CDR2 is SYGVQD (reference sequence). The V gene end was trimmed by 6 bases and the J gene end by 6 bases; junction bases not matched to a gene: 13. The chain's CDR3 is CASSPDWTGTGEQYF. In nucleotides, the CDR3 is TGCGCCAGCAGCCCGGACTGGACAGGGACGGGCGAGCAGTACTTC.

The chain employs TRBV19 and TRBJ2-5; 8 bases match TRBD2. J lost 0 bases, V lost 4 bases, and 10 bases had no gene match. Germline V gene sequence: CDR1 LNHDA, CDR2 SQIVND (reference sequence). CDR3 length: 17 residues. The CDR3 DNA sequence: TGTGCCAGTAGTACCTCAGGACTAGCCGCGTACCAAGAGACCCAGTACTTC. It specifies CASSTSGLAAYQETQYF.

The CDR3 region is CASSGPTGRDSYEQYF. The CDR3 nucleotides are TGTGCCAGCAGTGGCCCGACAGGGAGAGACTCCTACGAGCAGTACTTC. J is TRBJ2-7 and V is TRBV25-1, with 7 bases aligning to TRBD1. The CDR3 runs 16 residues. The V gene's germline CDR1 is MGHDK and CDR2 SYGVNS. With V trimmed by 4 bases and J by 0 bases, 9 bases remained unmatched.

V gene TRBV19 combines with J gene TRBJ2-3, with D possibly matching TRBD2 (6 bases). CDR3 length: 15 amino acids. Germline V gene data show CDR1 as LNHDA and CDR2 as SQIVND (reference sequence). Trimming took 5 bases from V and 2 from J, leaving 14 bases between them. The CDR3 DNA reads TGTGCCAGTAGTTGGGTAGCGGAACCCACAGATACGCAGTATTTT. Its protein product is CASSWVAEPTDTQYF.

The chain carries TRBV2 and TRBJ1-5, with 8 bases fitting TRBD1. Per the germline V gene, CDR1 is SNHLY and CDR2 is FYNNEI. Germline trimming cut 9 bases from V and 9 bases from J; bases unmatched to any gene: 10. The CDR3 has 13 residues. The CDR3 loop is CASQDRALRPQHF. Written as DNA, the CDR3 is TGTGCCAGTCAGGACAGGGCCCTTCGGCCCCAGCATTTT.

The gene calls are TRBV10-3 and TRBJ2-3; 10 bases match TRBD2. V shed 10 bases, J shed 8 bases, and the junction held 12 bases outside the gene matches. CDR1 is ENHRY, CDR2 SYGVKD, per germline. This CDR3 is 14 amino acids long. The CDR3 sequence: CATGTSDPPGTQYF. In DNA form, the CDR3 reads TGTGCCACCGGGACTAGCGACCCACCGGGTACGCAGTATTTT.

This clone has a single count. The chain joins TRBV9 to TRBJ1-3; TRBD1 agrees at 7 bases. There are 16 residues in the CDR3. The trim removed 3 bases at V and 4 bases at J, leaving 10 bases unmatched. Germline lookup yields CDR1 SGDLS and CDR2 YYNGEE. The CDR3, as DNA: TGTGCCAGCAGCGAGAGACCCGGGGACAGCGGAAACACCATATATTTT. Its translation is CASSERPGDSGNTIYF.

The rearrangement links TRBV11-2 to TRBJ1-1, with a possible D match to TRBD1 (5 bases). The CDR3 is made up of 13 amino acids. Trimming stripped 0 bases from V and 6 bases from J, with 8 bases between. CDR1 is SGHAT and CDR2 is FQNNGV in the germline V gene. The CDR3 loop is CASSLDQGPEAFF. The DNA for the CDR3 is TGTGCCAGCAGCTTAGATCAGGGCCCTGAAGCTTTCTTT.

This clone appeared once. The same CDR3 can be traced to other DNA sequences in this sample. J is TRBJ1-2 and V is TRBV2, with 7 bases matching TRBD1. The germline gives CDR1 SNHLY, CDR2 FYNNEI. J was trimmed by 1 base and V by 3 bases; bases with no gene match: 2. CDR3 length equals 14 residues. In DNA, the CDR3 is TGTGCCAGCAGTGAGAGGGGGCTTAACTATGGCTACACCTTC. Its protein product is CASSERGLNYGYTF.

The chain combines TRBV6-6 with TRBJ1-1, with TRBD1 identical over 7 bases. Losses at the gene ends were 5 bases for V and 5 bases for J; bases not matched to a gene: 11. The CDR3 has 15 residues. Germline CDR1 is MNHNY and CDR2 is SVGAGI (reference sequence). CDR3 loop: CASSTNRDRVTEAFF. The CDR3 DNA reads TGTGCCAGCAGTACAAACCGCGACAGGGTGACTGAAGCTTTCTTT.

The DNA of the CDR3 is TGTGCCACCCCCCCCAGGGTGGGCTACACCTTC. Protein product: CATPPRVGYTF. The chain is built from TRBV19 and TRBJ1-2; TRBD1 might be the D (5 bases). V dropped 10 bases and J dropped 8 bases, with 14 bases sitting between them. The CDR3 runs 11 residues. The V gene's germline CDR1 is LNHDA and CDR2 SQIVND (reference sequence).

This chain links TRBV7-2 with TRBJ1-4; D remains ambiguous. Germline CDR1 SGHTA, CDR2 FQGNSA. With 1 base removed from V and 7 bases from J, the gap between germline ends came to 13 bases. The CDR3 totals 15 residues. CDR3 nucleotides: TGTGCCAGCAGCTTAGAACCGGCCCTCGGTGAAAAACTGTTTTTT. It translates to CASSLEPALGEKLFF.

The J gene is TRBJ2-5, the V gene TRBV11-2; D may be TRBD1 (7 bases). Germline V gene sequence: CDR1 SGHAT, CDR2 FQNNGV. The V end lost 4 bases, the J end lost 0 bases, and 15 bases lay between the germline ends. The CDR3 totals 16 residues. CDR3 region: CASSSTQGGDQETQYF. The CDR3 region has the DNA TGTGCCAGCAGCTCAACCCAGGGGGGAGACCAAGAGACCCAGTACTTC.

The chain links TRBV28 to TRBJ1-1, with 10 positions matching TRBD1. Trimming at V came to 4 bases and at J to 11 bases, leaving 4 bases not matched to a gene. The CDR3 length is 12 residues. Germline-derived CDR1 and CDR2 are MDHEN and SYDVKM. The CDR3 reads CASSSGTGEAFF. In DNA form, the CDR3 reads TGTGCCAGCAGTTCAGGGACAGGGGAGGCTTTCTTT.

In regard to this clone: The same CDR3 arises from other DNA sequences in this sample as well. The genes are TRBV28 and TRBJ2-5; D is ambiguous. The CDR3 spans 11 residues. V was clipped by 5 bases and J by 5 bases, with 6 bases between them. CDR1 and CDR2 (germline): MDHEN, SYDVKM. This chain's CDR3 is CASSLSETQYF. The DNA of the CDR3 is TGTGCCAGCAGTCTTTCGGAGACCCAGTACTTC.

This clone was observed a few times. V and J are TRBV9 and TRBJ1-1, with no clear D. With 7 bases removed from V and 5 bases from J, the gap between germline ends came to 3 bases. Germline CDR1 is SGDLS and CDR2 is YYNGEE. This CDR3 spans 9 amino acids. Written as DNA, the CDR3 is TGTGCCAGCCCTACTGAAGCTTTCTTT. Translating it yields CASPTEAFF.

As to this clone: This may arise from a read error, as a much more abundant clone is one base away. The chain links TRBV6-6 to TRBJ2-3; D not certain. The V end lost 7 bases, the J end lost 2 bases, and 7 bases lay between the germline ends. This CDR3 is 12 amino acids long. CDR1 and CDR2 (germline): MNHNY, SVGAGI (reference sequence). The CDR3 here is CASKGDTDTQYF. In DNA form, the CDR3 reads TGTGCCAGCAAGGGCGACACAGATACGCAGTATTTT.

V gene TRBV15 combines with J gene TRBJ1-1; D perhaps matches TRBD1 (6 bases). V dropped 3 bases and J dropped 3 bases, with 14 bases sitting between them. The CDR3 runs to 15 residues. Germline V lookup: CDR1 LNHNV, CDR2 YYDKDF (reference sequence). CDR3 region: CATSRTYREDTEAFF. In nucleotides, the CDR3 is TGTGCCACCAGCAGGACTTACAGGGAAGACACTGAAGCTTTCTTT.

The chain joins TRBV7-8 to TRBJ1-5, with D tentatively TRBD1 (5 bases). The germline V gene has CDR1 SGHVS and CDR2 FQNEAQ. V lost 1 base to trimming and J lost 6 bases, with 13 bases between them. CDR3 length equals 15 residues. For the CDR3, the DNA is TGTGCCAGCAGCTTAGATCGGGGGACGGGTCAGCCCCAGCATTTT. This gives the protein CASSLDRGTGQPQHF.

The chain links TRBV10-1 to TRBJ2-5; the D gene is possibly TRBD1 (6 bases). The CDR3 is 15 amino acids. Germline V gene lookup returns CDR1 WNHNN and CDR2 SYGVQD (reference sequence). Trimming took off 5 bases at V and 5 bases at J, with 18 bases between the two ends. For the CDR3, the DNA is TGCGCCAGCAGTAAGGGAACACAGGGTTTGGAGACCCAGTACTTC. Its translation is CASSKGTQGLETQYF.